What follows describes a single TCR beta chain. This clone was detected only once. What antigen it recognizes has not been identified. No clone much larger than this one lies a single base away; base qualities are absent. This specimen belongs to a study of blood T cell repertoires in COVID-19 (dated by TCRdb to about 2020). At the level of the whole study: Samples covering the acute and convalescent phases of COVID-19 were provided by collaborators in the United States, Italy and Spain. The prospective study material was composed of cDNA or gDNA derived from T cells, B-cell-depleted T cells, or PBMCs. Deeply sampled blood TCRbeta repertoires from subjects exposed to, actively infected with, or recovered from COVID-19 were included in the dataset. The repertoires were made available in a free public database intended to serve as a resource for research on the immune response to SARS-CoV-2. Samples were obtained from the ongoing ImmuneRACE study (first 160 participants) and from approximately 1,200 subjects provided by 6 global collaborators. Nearly every sample came with metadata listing a de-identified subject ID, COVID-19 status, age in years and sex. Where available, HLA class I and class II types were taken from metadata supplied by the sample provider and were not determined by assay-based typing.

Whole blood was collected in K2EDTA tubes by collaborating institutions according to the institutions' own protocols. For TCRbeta analysis, collaborators shipped samples as frozen whole blood, isolated PBMCs, or DNA extracted from either of those sample types. What the study reported, not specific to this receptor: How much clinical and demographic metadata was included differed by source and by participant, and the metadata was provided uncurated.

TCRbeta CDR3 regions were amplified from genomic DNA by means of the immunoSEQ Assay, a bias-controlled multiplex PCR. Per the original workflow: The number of nucleated cells in each sample was estimated from the amplification of reference gene primers within the assay. Sequence reads were collapsed and filtered to measure the absolute abundance of every unique TCRbeta CDR3 rearrangement. Productive Simpson clonality was computed per sample as the square root of Simpson's diversity index over productive rearrangements. What TCRdb holds here is the immuneACCESS table cut down to in-frame rearrangements. Part of the clones is not present; checked against another copy, under half of the missing clones reflect an unresolved V gene, and the others are unexplained. V and J calls and clone size are copied from that table; D and trimming were computed from the DNA. In this sample the table shows about 190,000 clones, roughly 78% of which occur a single time. About 2.8% of the sample rests with the top ten.

Material for sequencing was peripheral blood. The source is a woman older than 75 with active or convalescent COVID-19.

This receptor has the CDR3 CASRYTGLDIDEQFF. The DNA sequence reads TGTGCCAGCAGATATACAGGGCTAGACATCGATGAGCAGTTCTTC. The sequence is built from TRBV6-5 and TRBJ2-1; TRBD1 is a possible D gene, resting on 6 matching bases. Per the germline V gene, MNHEY is the CDR1 and SVGAGI is the CDR2. Reading from cysteine to phenylalanine, the CDR3 counts 15 amino acids. Kept here is only the CDR3 DNA, which spans 45 bases and is read in frame from base 1. The germline ends are 20 bases apart after V is trimmed by 6 bases and J by 8 bases.